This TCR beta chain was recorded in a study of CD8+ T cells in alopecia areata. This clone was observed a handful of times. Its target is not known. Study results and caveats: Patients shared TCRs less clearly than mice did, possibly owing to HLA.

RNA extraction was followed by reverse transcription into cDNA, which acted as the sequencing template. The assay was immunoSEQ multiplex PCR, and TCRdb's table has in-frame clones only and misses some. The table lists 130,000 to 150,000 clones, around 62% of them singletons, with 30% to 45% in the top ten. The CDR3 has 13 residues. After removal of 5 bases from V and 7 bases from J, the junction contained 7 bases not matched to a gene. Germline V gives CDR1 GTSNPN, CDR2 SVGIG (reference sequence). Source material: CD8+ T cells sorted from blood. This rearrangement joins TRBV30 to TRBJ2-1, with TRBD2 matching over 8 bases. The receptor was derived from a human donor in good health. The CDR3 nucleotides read TGTGCCTGGGATGCTAGCGGGCAGAATGAGCAGTTCTTC. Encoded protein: CAWDASGQNEQFF.